These 17 T cell receptor beta chains share one sample of origin, sequenced in a study of OX40 agonist ivuxolimab in advanced cancers. Clones were sequenced by immunoSEQ multiplex PCR, and TCRdb holds only the in-frame ones, with some missing. The repertoire holds roughly 75,000 clones, with around 89% as singletons. Here the sequenced sample was CD4+ or CD8+ T cells sorted from blood, taken in a trial of the OX40 agonist ivuxolimab. The receptors come from an adult with an advanced solid tumor such as melanoma, head and neck, liver or kidney cancer.

The chain joins TRBV2 to TRBJ1-1, with D unclear. This CDR3 region has 16 residues. V lost 7 bases, J lost 3 bases, and 21 bases lay in between. CDR1 is SNHLY, CDR2 FYNNEI, per germline. CDR3 DNA: TGTGCCAGCATCGGGCCAAATCCAGGAACTTACACTGAAGCTTTCTTT. This encodes CASIGPNPGTYTEAFF. Full variable domain (rest looked up from reference TRBV2 and TRBJ1-1): EPEVTQTPSHQVTQMGQEVILRCVPISNHLYFYWYRQILGQKVEFLVSFYNNEISEKSEIFDDQFSVERPDGSNFTLKIRSTKLEDSAMYFCASIGPNPGTYTEAFFGQGTRLTVV.

J is TRBJ2-7 and V is TRBV7-2; TRBD2 aligns across 13 bases. J was trimmed by 7 bases and V by 2 bases; bases with no gene match: 8. Germline assignment: CDR1 SGHTA and CDR2 FQGNSA. CDR3 length equals 16 residues. The CDR3 spells CASSLTSGGASLEQYF. CDR3 bases: TGTGCCAGCAGCTTAACTAGCGGGGGGGCCTCCCTAGAGCAGTACTTC.

The rearrangement links TRBV9 to TRBJ1-2; 11 positions agree with TRBD1. V was pared by 0 bases and J by 2 bases, with 3 bases of the junction left unmatched. The CDR3 totals 16 residues. Germline V gene data show CDR1 as SGDLS and CDR2 as YYNGEE. The CDR3 DNA reads as TGTGCCAGCAGCGTAGCCCGGGACAGGGGGAACTATGGCTACACCTTC. Its protein product is CASSVARDRGNYGYTF.

As to this clone: Germline is not matched at one junction end, which may reflect a read error. The J gene is TRBJ1-5, the V gene TRBV27; the D is unclear. CDR3 length equals 15 residues. Per germline, CDR1 MNHEY and CDR2 SMNVEV (reference sequence). The CDR3 loop is CASSLSYGVIAILNF. In DNA, the CDR3 is TGTGCCAGCAGTTTATCATATGGGGTGATAGCCATTTTAAATTTT.

This chain joins TRBV27 and TRBJ1-1; TRBD1 might be the D (5 bases). The CDR3 length is 14 residues. Germline assignment: CDR1 MNHEY and CDR2 SMNVEV (reference sequence). V dropped 3 bases and J dropped 1 base, with 9 bases sitting between them. The CDR3 protein is CASSLGGTNTEAFF. The DNA of the CDR3 is TGTGCCAGCAGTTTGGGGGGTACGAACACTGAAGCTTTCTTT.

The gene calls are TRBV18 and TRBJ1-5, with D unresolved. Germline V gives CDR1 KGHSH, CDR2 LQKENI. The CDR3 covers 14 residues. Trimming took off 3 bases at V and 1 base at J, with 7 bases between the two ends. This chain's CDR3 is CASSPKQSNQPQHF. The CDR3 region has the DNA TGTGCCAGCTCACCGAAACAGAGCAATCAGCCCCAGCATTTT.

V gene TRBV30 combines with J gene TRBJ1-1; a possible D gene is TRBD1 (5 bases). Germline V lookup: CDR1 GTSNPN, CDR2 SVGIG (reference sequence). CDR3 length equals 17 residues. Trimming stripped 0 bases from V and 0 bases from J, with 17 bases between. The CDR3 is CAWSVRGAQPLNTEAFF. The CDR3 coding sequence is TGTGCCTGGAGTGTACGTGGGGCCCAGCCGTTGAACACTGAAGCTTTCTTT.

The chain recombines TRBV19 with TRBJ1-1; D not resolved. The V and J ends lost 4 bases and 1 base respectively, with 7 bases between them. CDR3 length equals 13 residues. In germline, CDR1 is LNHDA, CDR2 SQIVND (reference sequence). CDR3: CASSRMWNTEAFF. Here the CDR3 DNA reads TGTGCCAGTAGTAGGATGTGGAACACTGAAGCTTTCTTT. Full variable domain (outside the CDR3, taken from reference TRBV19 and TRBJ1-1): DGGITQSPKYLFRKEGQNVTLSCEQNLNHDAMYWYRQDPGQGLRLIYYSQIVNDFQKGDIAEGYSVSREKKESFPLTVTSAQKNPTAFYLCASSRMWNTEAFFGQGTRLTVV.

V usage is TRBV5-1 and J usage is TRBJ2-1; 9 bases match TRBD2. V shed 0 bases, J shed 4 bases, and the junction held 5 bases outside the gene matches. From germline, CDR1 is SGHRS and CDR2 YFSETQ. The CDR3 sequence is 16 residues long. For the CDR3, the DNA is TGCGCCAGCAGCTTGGAAGCTAGCGGGGAATACAATGAGCAGTTCTTC. This translates into CASSLEASGEYNEQFF.

The V and J genes are TRBV7-9 and TRBJ1-1; tentative D call: TRBD1 (5 bases). Trimming pared 6 bases from V and 10 bases from J, leaving 24 bases between. The germline V gene encodes CDR1 SEHNR and CDR2 FQNEAQ (reference sequence). There are 15 residues in the CDR3. CDR3 protein: CASRGEGQSYLRAFF. The CDR3 DNA reads TGTGCCAGCAGAGGCGAGGGGCAGTCTTACCTTAGAGCTTTCTTT. The entire variable domain, with the rest obtained from reference TRBV7-9 and TRBJ1-1, is as follows: DTGVSQNPRHKITKRGQNVTFRCDPISEHNRLYWYRQTLGQGPEFLTYFQNEAQLEKSRLLSDRFSAERPKGSFSTLEIQRTEQGDSAMYLCASRGEGQSYLRAFFGQGTRLTVV.

This chain connects TRBV30 to TRBJ2-3, with D unresolved. The CDR3 length is 15 residues. Germline V gene sequence: CDR1 GTSNPN, CDR2 SVGIG (reference sequence). The ends were cut back, 2 bases at V and 0 bases at J, with 12 bases in the middle. The CDR3 bases are TGTGCCTGGAGTCTCGGGCCCGGGAGCACAGATACGCAGTATTTT. It specifies CAWSLGPGSTDTQYF.

The DNA for the CDR3 is TGTGCCAGCAGCTTATTGGGACAGATGAACACTGAAGCTTTCTTT. Its translation: CASSLLGQMNTEAFF. This chain joins TRBV11-2 and TRBJ1-1; 7 bases are a match to TRBD1. J gave up 0 bases and V 2 bases, and 3 bases lay outside the gene matches. CDR3 length equals 15 residues. Germline V gene sequence: CDR1 SGHAT, CDR2 FQNNGV.

The genes are TRBV27 and TRBJ1-5; D remains ambiguous. In germline, CDR1 is MNHEY, CDR2 SMNVEV (reference sequence). The V and J ends lost 1 base and 4 bases respectively, with 8 bases between them. This CDR3 has 14 amino acids. For the CDR3, the DNA is TGTGCCAGCAGTTTATTAGCGGGGAATCAGCCCCAGCATTTT. As protein: CASSLLAGNQPQHF.

V and J are TRBV13 and TRBJ1-1; D is unclear. CDR3 length equals 14 residues. V lost 5 bases and J 0 bases, leaving 10 bases between the germline ends. CDR1 is PRHDT, CDR2 FYEKMQ, per germline (reference sequence). CDR3 region: CASSAAAMNTEAFF. The CDR3 coding sequence is TGTGCCAGCAGCGCCGCAGCGATGAACACTGAAGCTTTCTTT.

The chain joins TRBV30 to TRBJ2-1; 12 bases agree with TRBD2. The CDR3 consists of 15 residues. Germline V gene lookup returns CDR1 GTSNPN and CDR2 SVGIG (reference sequence). V lost 2 bases, J lost 7 bases, and 6 bases stayed unmatched. CDR3 sequence (DNA): TGTGCCTGGAGTACCCTAGCGGGGGGGAAGAATGAGCAGTTCTTC. Translated, it gives CAWSTLAGGKNEQFF.

The table lists this clone with a count of one. This chain's CDR3 is CASSLGRLINTEAFF. The CDR3 nucleotides read TGTGCCAGCAGTTTAGGACGTCTGATAAACACTGAAGCTTTCTTT. The chain uses TRBV28 and TRBJ1-1; no definite D call. The V gene lost 2 bases and the J gene lost 2 bases, with 12 bases spanning the gap. This CDR3 spans 15 amino acids. Germline-derived CDR1 and CDR2 are MDHEN and SYDVKM. The whole variable domain, remainder taken from reference TRBV28 and TRBJ1-1, is DVKVTQSSRYLVKRTGEKVFLECVQDMDHENMFWYRQDPGLGLRLIYFSYDVKMKEKGDIPEGYSVSREKKERFSLILESASTNQTSMYLCASSLGRLINTEAFFGQGTRLTVV.

The chain employs TRBV11-2 and TRBJ1-6, with D unresolved. The CDR3 extends over 14 amino acids. V gave up 5 bases and J gave up 4 bases, with 9 bases separating them. CDR1 and CDR2 from the germline V gene are SGHAT and FQNNGV. The CDR3 sequence: CASSLDVYNSPLHF. The CDR3 DNA is TGTGCCAGCAGCCTGGACGTATATAATTCACCCCTCCACTTT.